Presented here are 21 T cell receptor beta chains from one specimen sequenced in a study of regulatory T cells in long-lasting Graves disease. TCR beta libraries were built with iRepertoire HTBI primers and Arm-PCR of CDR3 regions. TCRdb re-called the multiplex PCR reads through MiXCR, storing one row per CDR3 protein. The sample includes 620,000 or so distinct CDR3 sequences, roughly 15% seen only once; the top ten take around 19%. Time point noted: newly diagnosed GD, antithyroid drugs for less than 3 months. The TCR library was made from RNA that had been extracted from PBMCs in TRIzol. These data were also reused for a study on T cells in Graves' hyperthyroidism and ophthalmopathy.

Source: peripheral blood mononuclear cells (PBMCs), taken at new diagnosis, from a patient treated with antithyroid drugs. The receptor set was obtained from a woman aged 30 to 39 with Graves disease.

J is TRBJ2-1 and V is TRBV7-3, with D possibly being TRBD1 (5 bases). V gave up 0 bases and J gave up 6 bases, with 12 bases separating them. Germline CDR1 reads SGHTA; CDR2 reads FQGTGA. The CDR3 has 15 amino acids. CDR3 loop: CASSLTTDLGNEQFF. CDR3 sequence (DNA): TGTGCCAGCAGCTTAACGACAGATCTGGGCAATGAGCAGTTCTTC.

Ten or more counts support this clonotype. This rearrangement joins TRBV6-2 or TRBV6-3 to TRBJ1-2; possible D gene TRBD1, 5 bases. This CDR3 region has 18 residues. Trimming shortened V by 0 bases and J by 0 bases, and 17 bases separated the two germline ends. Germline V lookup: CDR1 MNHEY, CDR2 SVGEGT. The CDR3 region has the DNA TGTGCCAGCAGTTACTCGAGTGGGGCAGGGTCCACTAACTATGGCTACACCTTC. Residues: CASSYSSGAGSTNYGYTF.

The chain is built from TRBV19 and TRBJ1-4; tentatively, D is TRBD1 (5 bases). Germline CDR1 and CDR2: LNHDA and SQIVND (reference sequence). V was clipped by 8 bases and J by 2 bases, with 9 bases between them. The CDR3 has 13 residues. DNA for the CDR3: TGTGCCAGTCAGGGAGGGACTAATGAAAAACTGTTTTTT. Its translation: CASQGGTNEKLFF.

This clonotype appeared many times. In DNA form, the CDR3 reads TGTGCCAGCAGCCAAGTAGAGGGAATTTCTGAAGCTTTCTTT. Translation: CASSQVEGISEAFF. The chain links TRBV3-1 to TRBJ1-1; no clear D. Trimming removed 1 base from V and 6 bases from J, with 12 bases in between. Per germline, CDR1 LGHDT and CDR2 YNNKEL (reference sequence). The CDR3 has 14 amino acids.

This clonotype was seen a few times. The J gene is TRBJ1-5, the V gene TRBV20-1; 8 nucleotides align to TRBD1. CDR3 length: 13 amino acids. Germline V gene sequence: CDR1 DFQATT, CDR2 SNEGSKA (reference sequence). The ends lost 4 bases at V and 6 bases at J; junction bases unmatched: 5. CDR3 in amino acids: CSAMDRETQPQHF. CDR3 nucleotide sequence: TGCAGTGCTATGGACAGGGAAACTCAGCCCCAGCATTTT.

CDR3 sequence (DNA): TGTGCCACCAGTGCCCGGGACAGGGAATCCAGCTCCTACAATGAGCAGTTCTTC. Amino acid sequence: CATSARDRESSSYNEQFF. V gene TRBV24-1 combines with J gene TRBJ2-1; TRBD1 matches 9 bases. J lost 0 bases, V lost 5 bases, and 10 bases had no gene match. Germline lookup yields CDR1 KGHDR and CDR2 SFDVKD. There are 18 residues in the CDR3.

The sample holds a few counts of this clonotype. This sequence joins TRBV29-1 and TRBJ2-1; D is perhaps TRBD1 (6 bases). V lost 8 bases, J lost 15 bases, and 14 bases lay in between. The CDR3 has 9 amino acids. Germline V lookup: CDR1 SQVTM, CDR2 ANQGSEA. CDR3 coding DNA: TGCAGCTATACAGGGTATCGGTTCTTC. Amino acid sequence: CSYTGYRFF.

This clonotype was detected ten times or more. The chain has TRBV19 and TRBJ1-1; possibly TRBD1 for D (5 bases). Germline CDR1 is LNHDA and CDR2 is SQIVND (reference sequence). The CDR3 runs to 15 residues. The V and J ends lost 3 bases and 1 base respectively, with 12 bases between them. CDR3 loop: CASSIAAGTNTEAFF. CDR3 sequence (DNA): TGTGCCAGTAGTATCGCAGCAGGGACGAACACTGAAGCTTTCTTT.

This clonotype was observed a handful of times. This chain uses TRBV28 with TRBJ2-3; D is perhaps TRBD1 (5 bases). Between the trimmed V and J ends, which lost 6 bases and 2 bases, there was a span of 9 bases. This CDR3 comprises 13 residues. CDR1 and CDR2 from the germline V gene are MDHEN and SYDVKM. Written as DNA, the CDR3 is TGTGCCAGCAGGGGGCATGACACAGATACGCAGTATTTT. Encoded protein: CASRGHDTDTQYF.

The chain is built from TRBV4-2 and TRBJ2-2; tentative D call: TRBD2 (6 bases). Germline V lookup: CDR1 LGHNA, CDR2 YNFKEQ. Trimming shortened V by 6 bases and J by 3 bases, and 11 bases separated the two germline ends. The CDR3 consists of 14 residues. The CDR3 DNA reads TGTGCCAGCAGGGCGGAGCGGGACACCGGGGAGCTGTTTTTT. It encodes CASRAERDTGELFF.

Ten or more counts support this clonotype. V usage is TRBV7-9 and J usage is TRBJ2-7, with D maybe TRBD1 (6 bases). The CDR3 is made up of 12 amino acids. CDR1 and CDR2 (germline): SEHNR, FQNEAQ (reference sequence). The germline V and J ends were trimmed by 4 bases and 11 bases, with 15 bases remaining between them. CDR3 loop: CASSSPGAWEYF. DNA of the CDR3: TGTGCCAGCAGCTCCCCAGGGGCGTGGGAGTACTTC.

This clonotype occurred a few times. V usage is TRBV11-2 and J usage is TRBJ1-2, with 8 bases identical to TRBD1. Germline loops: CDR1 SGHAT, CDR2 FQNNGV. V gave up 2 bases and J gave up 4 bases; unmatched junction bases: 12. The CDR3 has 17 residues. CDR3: CASSLNSGGIFGYGYTF. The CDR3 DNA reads TGTGCCAGCAGCTTAAATTCAGGGGGCATATTTGGCTATGGCTACACCTTC.

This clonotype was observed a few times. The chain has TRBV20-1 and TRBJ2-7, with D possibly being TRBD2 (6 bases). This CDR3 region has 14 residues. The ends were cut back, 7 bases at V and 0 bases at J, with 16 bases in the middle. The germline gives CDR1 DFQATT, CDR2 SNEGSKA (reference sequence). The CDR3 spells CSVGGTGPSYEQYF. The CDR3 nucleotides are TGCAGTGTTGGGGGGACTGGCCCCTCCTACGAGCAGTACTTC.

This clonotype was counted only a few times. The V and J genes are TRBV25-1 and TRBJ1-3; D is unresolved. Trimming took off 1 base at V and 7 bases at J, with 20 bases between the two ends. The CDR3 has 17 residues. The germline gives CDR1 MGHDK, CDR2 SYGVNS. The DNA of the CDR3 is TGTGCCAGCAGTGAATCTAGGGTGCGACTGGGAGAGAACACCATATATTTT. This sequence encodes CASSESRVRLGENTIYF.

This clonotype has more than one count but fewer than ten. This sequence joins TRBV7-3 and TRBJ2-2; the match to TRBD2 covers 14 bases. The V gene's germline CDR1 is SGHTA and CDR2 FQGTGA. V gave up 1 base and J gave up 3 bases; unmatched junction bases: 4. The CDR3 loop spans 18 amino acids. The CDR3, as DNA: TGTGCCAGCAGCTTAATCGGACTAGCGGGAGGATACACCGGGGAGCTGTTTTTT. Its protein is CASSLIGLAGGYTGELFF.

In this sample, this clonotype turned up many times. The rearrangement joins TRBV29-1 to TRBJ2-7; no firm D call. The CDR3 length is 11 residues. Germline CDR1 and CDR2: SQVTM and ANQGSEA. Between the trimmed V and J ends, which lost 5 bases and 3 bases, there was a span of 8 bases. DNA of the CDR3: TGCAGCGTTCGATGGAGCTACGAGCAGTACTTC. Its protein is CSVRWSYEQYF.

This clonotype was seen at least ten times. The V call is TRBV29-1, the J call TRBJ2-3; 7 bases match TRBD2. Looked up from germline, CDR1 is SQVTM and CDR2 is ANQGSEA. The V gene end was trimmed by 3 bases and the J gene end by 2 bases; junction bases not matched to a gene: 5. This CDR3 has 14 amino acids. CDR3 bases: TGCAGCGTTGATGGGGACTACTCCACAGATACGCAGTATTTT. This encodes CSVDGDYSTDTQYF.

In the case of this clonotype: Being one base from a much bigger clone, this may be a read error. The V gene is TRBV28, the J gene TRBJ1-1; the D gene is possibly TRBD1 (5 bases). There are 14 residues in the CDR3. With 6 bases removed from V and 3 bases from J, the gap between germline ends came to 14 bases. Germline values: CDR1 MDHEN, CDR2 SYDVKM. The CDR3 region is CASRGGTRDTEAFF. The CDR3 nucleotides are TGTGCCAGCAGAGGAGGGACCAGGGACACTGAAGCTTTCTTT.

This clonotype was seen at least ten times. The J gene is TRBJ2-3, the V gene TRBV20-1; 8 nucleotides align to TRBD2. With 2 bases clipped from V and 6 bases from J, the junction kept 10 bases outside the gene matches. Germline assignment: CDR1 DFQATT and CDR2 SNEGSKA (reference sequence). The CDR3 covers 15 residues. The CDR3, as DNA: TGCAGTGCTAGAATAGGCCTAGCGGGTGGGGATACGCAGTATTTT. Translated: CSARIGLAGGDTQYF.

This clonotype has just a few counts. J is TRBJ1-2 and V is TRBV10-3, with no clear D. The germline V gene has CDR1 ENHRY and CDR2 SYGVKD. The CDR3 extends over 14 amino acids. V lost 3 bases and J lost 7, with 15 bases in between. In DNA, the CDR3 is TGTGCCATCAGTGACCAAATAACCCCCGGTGGCTACACCTTC. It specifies CAISDQITPGGYTF.

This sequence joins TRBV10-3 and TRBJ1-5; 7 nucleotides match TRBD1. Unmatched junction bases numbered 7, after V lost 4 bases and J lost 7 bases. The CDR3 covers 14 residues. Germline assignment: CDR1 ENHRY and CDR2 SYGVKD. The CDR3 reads CAISGGGERQPQHF. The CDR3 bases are TGTGCCATCAGTGGAGGGGGCGAACGGCAGCCCCAGCATTTT.